The 17 T cell receptor beta chains reported below all come from one sample, sequenced in a study of control samples from healthy donors and cancer patients. Sequencing was performed with immunoSEQ multiplex PCR; in TCRdb, only in-frame clones are kept and a portion is missing. The sample has 70,000 to 85,000 clones, around 92% seen once; the top ten hold approximately 18%. Sequencing was done on a sample of blood. The source of these receptors is a man aged 50 or older in good health.

The chain links TRBV19 to TRBJ2-5; no clear D gene. V shed 7 bases and J shed 3 bases, with 18 bases lying between them. Germline CDR1 is LNHDA and CDR2 is SQIVND (reference sequence). This CDR3 has 15 amino acids. The DNA of the CDR3 is TGTGCCAGTACCTCGTACGTAGGGCAGAAAGAGACCCAGTACTTC. As protein: CASTSYVGQKETQYF.

For the CDR3, the DNA is TGTGCCAGCAGCCAAACCTCCTTAGGTTGGAACACTGAAGCTTTCTTT. It is translated as CASSQTSLGWNTEAFF. V is TRBV3-1 (or the pseudogene TRBV3-2) and J is TRBJ1-1; no firm D call. V lost 2 bases and J lost 1, with 14 bases in between. Germline V gene sequence: CDR1 LGHDT, CDR2 YNNKEL (reference sequence). The CDR3 covers 16 residues.

Only a few counts were recorded for this clone. V and J are TRBV10-3 and TRBJ1-1, with 7 bases identical to TRBD1. CDR3 length: 13 residues. CDR1 is ENHRY, CDR2 SYGVKD, per germline. V gave up 5 bases and J gave up 3 bases; unmatched junction bases: 3. CDR3 in amino acids: CAISNDRDTEAFF. CDR3 coding DNA: TGTGCCATCAGTAATGACAGGGACACTGAAGCTTTCTTT.

The gene calls are TRBV5-6 and TRBJ2-1, with TRBD2 as a possible D gene (6 bases). The CDR3 consists of 16 residues. Germline values: CDR1 SGHDT, CDR2 YYEEEE. Trimming removed 0 bases from V and 5 bases from J, with 15 bases in between. In DNA, the CDR3 is TGTGCCAGCAGCTTGGGCTATTCCGGGAGCCACAATGAGCAGTTCTTC. This sequence encodes CASSLGYSGSHNEQFF.

This clone was seen once. The rearrangement joins TRBV2 to TRBJ1-1; D is ambiguous. Germline CDR1 SNHLY, CDR2 FYNNEI. V was cut by 6 bases and J by 9 bases, with 14 bases left in between. This CDR3 contains 12 residues. The CDR3 DNA sequence: TGTGCCAGCAGATCAGGACTACTCCAAGCTTTCTTT. This encodes CASRSGLLQAFF. Full variable domain (remainder filled in from reference TRBV2 and TRBJ1-1): EPEVTQTPSHQVTQMGQEVILRCVPISNHLYFYWYRQILGQKVEFLVSFYNNEISEKSEIFDDQFSVERPDGSNFTLKIRSTKLEDSAMYFCASRSGLLQAFFGQGTRLTVV.

The V call is TRBV10-2, the J call TRBJ1-2; TRBD1 aligns across 11 bases. The trim removed 6 bases at V and 8 bases at J, leaving 17 bases unmatched. Per germline, CDR1 WSHSY and CDR2 SAAADI. This CDR3 is built from 17 residues. The CDR3: CASRGQGELALLYGYTF. In nucleotides, the CDR3 is TGCGCCAGCAGGGGACAGGGGGAATTGGCCCTTTTATACGGCTACACCTTC.

The chain joins TRBV7-2 to TRBJ1-5; unclear D gene. V gave up 2 bases and J gave up 7 bases, with 9 bases separating them. In germline, CDR1 is SGHTA, CDR2 FQGNSA. The CDR3 is 13 amino acids. For the CDR3, the DNA is TGTGCCAGCAGCTTAAGCGAATTGCAGCCCCAGCATTTT. It translates to CASSLSELQPQHF.

The chain is built from TRBV19 and TRBJ1-1, with D uncertain. Germline V gene lookup returns CDR1 LNHDA and CDR2 SQIVND (reference sequence). Trimming took off 8 bases at V and 0 bases at J, with 10 bases between the two ends. CDR3 length: 13 residues. CDR3 region: CASGRAMNTEAFF. The CDR3 DNA reads as TGTGCCAGTGGAAGGGCCATGAACACTGAAGCTTTCTTT.

This rearrangement joins TRBV28 to TRBJ1-2; 8 positions agree with TRBD1. This CDR3 is built from 14 residues. Germline V gene sequence: CDR1 MDHEN, CDR2 SYDVKM. With 6 bases clipped from V and 3 bases from J, the junction kept 6 bases outside the gene matches. CDR3 sequence reads: CASSQGAGDYGYTF. The CDR3 nucleotides are TGTGCCAGCAGCCAGGGGGCAGGAGACTATGGCTACACCTTC.

CDR3 sequence reads: CASSQSGQDDFMAEAFF. The CDR3 DNA reads as TGCGCCAGCAGTCAATCTGGGCAGGACGATTTTATGGCTGAAGCTTTCTTT. This chain links TRBV23-1 with TRBJ1-1, with D unclear. TRBV23-1 is designated an ORF whose function remains uncertain. The V gene lost 0 bases and the J gene lost 6 bases, with 20 bases spanning the gap. CDR3 length: 17 amino acids.

This chain joins TRBV12-3 or TRBV12-4 and TRBJ1-5; TRBD1 matches 7 bases. J gave up 7 bases and V 6 bases, and 6 bases lay outside the gene matches. This CDR3 is 13 amino acids long. The CDR3 region is CASRGQVGQPQHF. In nucleotides, the CDR3 is TGTGCCAGCAGAGGACAGGTGGGCCAGCCCCAGCATTTT.

This chain connects TRBV19 to TRBJ1-5; D might be TRBD1 (6 bases). Trimming shortened V by 7 bases and J by 0 bases, and 13 bases separated the two germline ends. The germline V gene has CDR1 LNHDA and CDR2 SQIVND (reference sequence). The CDR3 totals 15 residues. The DNA of the CDR3 is TGTGCCAGTACAAGGCGACAGGATAGCAATCAGCCCCAGCATTTT. Its protein product is CASTRRQDSNQPQHF.

This clone was observed a few times. The chain joins TRBV5-1 to TRBJ2-3, with 7 positions matching TRBD1. The CDR3 is 15 residues long. J lost 2 bases, V lost 4 bases, and 7 bases had no gene match. CDR1 and CDR2 (germline): SGHRS, YFSETQ. CDR3 sequence: CASSPTGSYTDTQYF. The DNA for the CDR3 is TGCGCCAGCAGCCCGACAGGGTCATACACAGATACGCAGTATTTT.

The CDR3 region has the DNA TGTGCCAGCAGTGAAGGTCGGCGGGGCTATGGCTACACCTTC. Translating it yields CASSEGRRGYGYTF. The chain carries TRBV6-1 and TRBJ1-2; D gene uncertain. Trimming shortened V by 1 base and J by 4 bases, and 10 bases separated the two germline ends. This CDR3 is 14 amino acids long. The germline CDR1 and CDR2 sequences are MNHNS and SASEGT.

This sequence joins TRBV6-5 and TRBJ1-2; D gene uncertain. The CDR3 has 15 amino acids. Germline CDR1 and CDR2: MNHEY and SVGAGI. V was pared by 0 bases and J by 2 bases, with 10 bases between. The CDR3: CASSYSEGFNYGYTF. The CDR3 region has the DNA TGTGCCAGCAGTTACTCGGAGGGTTTCAACTATGGCTACACCTTC.

The chain is built from TRBV7-8 and TRBJ1-1, with unresolved D. The CDR3 contains 13 residues. The germline V gene has CDR1 SGHVS and CDR2 FQNEAQ. The V end lost 5 bases, the J end lost 5 bases, and 12 bases lay between the germline ends. The CDR3 DNA is TGTGCCAGCAGCCCGCCCCGGGCGACTGAAGCTTTCTTT. Translated: CASSPPRATEAFF.

The genes are TRBV12-3 or TRBV12-4 and TRBJ2-7; D may be TRBD2 (6 bases). CDR3 length: 12 residues. Trimming pared 4 bases from V and 3 bases from J, leaving 7 bases between. CDR3 region: CASSSGVYEQYF. The CDR3 DNA reads TGTGCCAGCAGTTCGGGAGTCTACGAGCAGTACTTC.